The TCR beta chain described here comes from a study of T-cell reconstitution after alpha-beta-depleted transplantation in children listed by TCRdb under 2016. A note on the overall study: T-cell immune reconstitution after TCRalphabeta/CD19-depleted allogeneic hematopoietic cell transplantation in children was quantitatively tracked in the study by means of TCR repertoire profiling.

This clonotype was counted a few times. Its target antigen remains unknown. No base-level quality is on record; no much larger clone is a single base apart. The study at large found these results: Over the following months the frequencies of hyperexpanded clones went down, and after one year T-cell counts and TCRbeta diversity were mostly credited to newly produced T cells. About two months after transplant, the apparently early recovery of alphabetaT-cell counts reportedly depended on just several hundred clones that had expanded rapidly and came from non-depleted graft cells. In some patients, the high TCRbeta diversity seen at day 60 was put down to recipient T cells and intrathymic progenitors that had survived conditioning.

Library preparation employed PCR. This sample was sequenced with an Illumina HiSeq 2500. To normalize quantification of the TCRbeta repertoire, the TCR libraries were built with molecular barcoding that relied on unique molecular identifiers. TCRdb handled the public reads itself, with Q25 trimming in fastp and clone calling in MiXCR, and kept productive beta chains. Under each unique CDR3 protein, matching rows form one entry showing the most common genes and DNA. Here the sample has about 640,000 distinct CDR3 sequences; about an eighth occur a single time. The top ten constitute approximately 2.1% of the sample. Based on the germline V gene, the CDR1 and CDR2 sequences are SGHRS and YFSETQ. The V and J ends are trimmed by 0 bases and 8 bases, leaving 15 bases between them. From its cysteine to its phenylalanine, the CDR3 spans 15 amino acids. Only the CDR3 part of the read is kept: 45 bases, read in frame from the first base.

The treatment or condition label, read with the paper, signifies: allogeneic hematopoietic cell transplantation with graft depleted of TCRalphabeta T cells and CD19 B cells. The transplant recipients were children given TCRalphabeta/CD19-depleted allogeneic hematopoietic cell grafts. The TCR sequence derives from a male patient between 5 and 17 years old who had a stem cell transplant for acute myeloid leukemia, so the T cells may come from the graft donor. Recombination linked TRBV5-1 to TRBJ2-1; the D gene is tentatively TRBD1 or TRBD2, each matching 5 bases. The specimen comprised PBMCs, mostly from graft donor cells, sampled 360 days after TCRalphabeta/CD19-depleted stem cell transplant. The nucleotide sequence is TGCGCCAGCAGCTTGGAATTCGGGGCGACGGATGAGCAGTTCTTC. This sequence encodes CASSLEFGATDEQFF.